The 27 T cell receptor beta chains below all came from one sample that was sequenced in a study of post-analysis software for immune sequencing data. For these receptors, no antigen is known. Unique molecular identifiers were built into the TCR beta cDNA libraries. TCRdb called the PCR reads again in MiXCR, with one record for every CDR3 protein. Counted here are approximately 770,000 distinct CDR3 sequences, 46% occurring once; the ten biggest clones make up 4.9%. Overall study results and limits: Controls showed lower frequencies than patients for five or six TRBV segments, and TRBV5-6, TRBV5-1 and TRBV20-1 were among these.

Sequences were obtained from blood. Source of these receptors: a girl aged 10 to 17 with multiple sclerosis.

The rearrangement uses TRBV24-1 and TRBJ2-3, with 13 nucleotides matching TRBD2. CDR1 is KGHDR and CDR2 is SFDVKD in the germline V gene. J gave up 0 bases and V 4 bases, and 15 bases lay outside the gene matches. The CDR3 is 21 amino acids. CDR3 nucleotides: TGTGCCACCAGTGAAGGCCCAACCGGGACTAGCGGGGTGACTAGCACAGATACGCAGTATTTT. It yields the protein CATSEGPTGTSGVTSTDTQYF.

With regard to this clonotype: Sequence at one end of the junction differs from germline and may be a read error. CDR3 nucleotide sequence: TGCAGGGCTAGGACAGGCAATTCACCCCTCCACTTT. It translates to CRARTGNSPLHF. J is TRBJ1-6 and V is TRBV20-1, with 7 bases aligning to TRBD1. From germline, CDR1 is DFQATT and CDR2 SNEGSKA (reference sequence). The CDR3 contains 12 residues.

In its sample, this clonotype was seen a few times. The chain has TRBV12-5 and TRBJ2-3; 9 bases map to TRBD1. The V segment lost 1 base and the J segment 4 bases; nucleotides outside the gene matches: 3. This CDR3 contains 15 residues. Per the germline V gene, CDR1 is LGHNT and CDR2 is FRNRAP. CDR3 sequence reads: CASGLGQGDADTQYF. The CDR3, as DNA: TGTGCTAGTGGTTTGGGACAGGGGGACGCAGATACGCAGTATTTT.

The chain links TRBV6-5 to TRBJ2-5; the match to TRBD2 covers 7 bases. V trimming: 2 bases; J trimming: 2 bases; junction bases outside the gene matches: 5. The CDR3 length is 15 residues. Germline CDR1 MNHEY, CDR2 SVGAGI. This CDR3 is CASSYGAGLQETQYF. As DNA, the CDR3 is TGTGCCAGCAGTTACGGGGCGGGACTACAAGAGACCCAGTACTTC.

With respect to this clonotype: With a much larger clone just one base away, this may be a read error. The genes are TRBV20-1 and TRBJ2-7, with TRBD1 matching over 7 bases. The CDR3 has 12 amino acids. V lost 3 bases to trimming and J lost 3 bases; unmatched junction nucleotides: 2. CDR1 and CDR2 (germline): DFQATT, SNEGSKA (reference sequence). CDR3 residues: CSASAGGYEQYF. CDR3 DNA: TGCAGTGCTAGCGCAGGGGGCTACGAGCAGTACTTC.

The V and J genes are TRBV9 and TRBJ2-1; tentative D call: TRBD2 (5 bases). Germline CDR1 is SGDLS and CDR2 is YYNGEE. V was cut by 0 bases and J by 8 bases, with 6 bases left in between. This CDR3 has 12 residues. The CDR3 loop is CASSVEDYEQFF. The CDR3 DNA follows: TGTGCCAGCAGCGTAGAGGACTATGAGCAGTTCTTC. The full variable domain, completed using reference TRBV9 and TRBJ2-1, is DSGVTQTPKHLITATGQRVTLRCSPRSGDLSVYWYQQSLDQGLQFLIQYYNGEERAKGNILERFSAQQFPDLHSELNLSSLELGDSALYFCASSVEDYEQFFGPGTRLTVL.

The chain employs TRBV20-1 and TRBJ2-7; the D gene could be TRBD1 or TRBD2 (5 bases each). The CDR3 runs 14 residues. The ends were cut back, 4 bases at V and 2 bases at J, with 15 bases in the middle. In germline, CDR1 is DFQATT, CDR2 SNEGSKA (reference sequence). CDR3 DNA sequence: TGCAGTGCTAAACTCCGGGACCGAGCCTACGAGCAGTACTTC. Translated: CSAKLRDRAYEQYF.

This chain connects TRBV3-1 to TRBJ2-3, with D possibly TRBD1 on 5 matching bases. Trimming stripped 4 bases from V and 5 bases from J, with 16 bases between. Germline V gives CDR1 LGHDT, CDR2 YNNKEL (reference sequence). The CDR3 runs 15 residues. The CDR3: CASSLKGQVGDTQYF. CDR3 nucleotide sequence: TGTGCCAGCAGCCTCAAGGGGCAAGTTGGAGATACGCAGTATTTT.

The V gene is TRBV7-9, the J gene TRBJ2-1, with D unclear. V lost 1 base to trimming and J lost 2 bases, with 9 bases between them. The CDR3 is made up of 15 amino acids. Per germline, CDR1 SEHNR and CDR2 FQNEAQ (reference sequence). The CDR3 DNA is TGTGCCAGCAGCTTAGGCGCGGTCCCCTACAATGAGCAGTTCTTC. Translating gives CASSLGAVPYNEQFF.

J is TRBJ2-7 and V is TRBV6-2 or TRBV6-3, with D uncertain. CDR1 is MNHEY, CDR2 SVGEGT, per germline. The CDR3 is 15 residues long. The ends were cut back, 4 bases at V and 4 bases at J, with 17 bases in the middle. The CDR3: CASSLTAARSYEQYF. The DNA for the CDR3 is TGTGCCAGCAGTTTGACCGCTGCCCGGTCTTACGAGCAGTACTTC.

V and J are TRBV25-1 and TRBJ2-3; D could derive from TRBD1 or TRBD2 (7 bases each). Trimming took off 1 base at V and 0 bases at J, with 11 bases between the two ends. The germline CDR1 and CDR2 sequences are MGHDK and SYGVNS. This CDR3 contains 16 residues. The CDR3 coding sequence is TGTGCCAGCAGTGAATCAGGGGGAGGGAGCACAGATACGCAGTATTTT. It yields the protein CASSESGGGSTDTQYF.

This clonotype has a handful of counts. The CDR3: CASSIRTVYTDTQYF. CDR3 coding DNA: TGTGCCAGCAGCATACGGACAGTCTACACAGATACGCAGTATTTT. The chain employs TRBV7-2 and TRBJ2-3, with D maybe TRBD1 (6 bases). Germline V CDR1 and CDR2: SGHTA, FQGNSA. Trimming took off 5 bases at V and 2 bases at J, with 14 bases between the two ends. There are 15 residues in the CDR3.

The chain combines TRBV20-1 with TRBJ1-2, with D unresolved. This CDR3 contains 14 residues. Germline loops: CDR1 DFQATT, CDR2 SNEGSKA (reference sequence). V dropped 0 bases and J dropped 7 bases, with 15 bases sitting between them. This CDR3 reads CSARDSRGPSGYTF. CDR3 nucleotide sequence: TGCAGTGCTAGAGATAGTCGGGGTCCCTCTGGCTACACCTTC.

The DNA of the CDR3 is TGTGCCAGCAGCCTCCACAGGGGGCCGGGCACAGATACGCAGTATTTT. Amino acid sequence: CASSLHRGPGTDTQYF. The chain combines TRBV3-1 with TRBJ2-3; 9 bases line up with TRBD1. This CDR3 is built from 16 residues. V lost 4 bases to trimming and J lost 1 base; unmatched junction nucleotides: 6. The germline CDR1 and CDR2 sequences are LGHDT and YNNKEL (reference sequence).

The chain uses TRBV20-1 and TRBJ1-1; 8 nucleotides line up with TRBD1. V dropped 6 bases and J dropped 0; count of bases not matched to a gene: 6. There are 14 residues in the CDR3. The germline V gene has CDR1 DFQATT and CDR2 SNEGSKA (reference sequence). CDR3 amino acids: CSARLTGVNTEAFF. The CDR3 DNA follows: TGCAGTGCCCGACTGACAGGGGTGAACACTGAAGCTTTCTTT.

V usage is TRBV20-1 and J usage is TRBJ2-1; 7 bases are shared with TRBD2. Trimming at V came to 5 bases and at J to 0 bases, leaving 7 bases not matched to a gene. Germline V gene sequence: CDR1 DFQATT, CDR2 SNEGSKA (reference sequence). This CDR3 is built from 15 residues. Written as DNA, the CDR3 is TGCAGTGCTTCATTAGCGGGCAGCTCCTACAATGAGCAGTTCTTC. As protein: CSASLAGSSYNEQFF.

This clonotype showed up just a few times. The chain joins TRBV29-1 to TRBJ2-7; perhaps TRBD1 as D (6 bases). The CDR3 is 14 amino acids. The germline V gene encodes CDR1 SQVTM and CDR2 ANQGSEA. Trimming took 1 base from V and 2 from J, leaving 12 bases between them. Here the CDR3 reads CSVEVGTQTYEQYF. Written as DNA, the CDR3 is TGCAGCGTTGAAGTAGGGACACAGACCTACGAGCAGTACTTC.

The genes are TRBV20-1 and TRBJ2-3, with a tentative D call TRBD2 (6 bases). Germline V lookup: CDR1 DFQATT, CDR2 SNEGSKA (reference sequence). There are 15 residues in the CDR3. Between the trimmed V and J ends, which lost 3 bases and 1 base, there was a span of 14 bases. The CDR3 nucleotides are TGCAGTGCTAGGCCCGGGGTAGCGGGCACAGATACGCAGTATTTT. It translates to CSARPGVAGTDTQYF.

This clonotype was counted only a few times. The V call is TRBV20-1, the J call TRBJ2-4; 13 bases align to TRBD2. V dropped 6 bases and J dropped 7; count of bases not matched to a gene: 3. Germline V CDR1 and CDR2: DFQATT, SNEGSKA (reference sequence). There are 13 residues in the CDR3. The CDR3 loop is CSAGLAGVNIQYF. The CDR3 DNA reads TGCAGTGCAGGACTAGCGGGAGTGAACATTCAGTACTTC.

This clonotype was detected a few times. The chain uses TRBV7-2 and TRBJ1-2; D gene unclear. The CDR3 sequence is 14 residues long. Germline loops: CDR1 SGHTA, CDR2 FQGNSA. Trimming took off 5 bases at V and 3 bases at J, with 13 bases between the two ends. CDR3 region: CASSLSGTYYGYTF. CDR3 in DNA: TGTGCCAGCAGCCTCTCGGGAACCTACTATGGCTACACCTTC.

The V and J genes are TRBV20-1 and TRBJ2-7; TRBD2 matches 11 bases. Trimming at V came to 0 bases and at J to 4 bases, leaving 5 bases not matched to a gene. The CDR3 runs 15 residues. The germline V gene has CDR1 DFQATT and CDR2 SNEGSKA (reference sequence). For the CDR3, the DNA is TGCAGTGCTAGAGAGGCTAGCGGGAGGAAATACGAGCAGTACTTC. Residues: CSAREASGRKYEQYF.

The chain combines TRBV10-3 with TRBJ2-7, with 10 bases fitting TRBD1. This CDR3 comprises 14 residues. Germline CDR1 ENHRY, CDR2 SYGVKD. Trimming removed 6 bases from V and 0 bases from J; junction bases left unmatched: 2. Here the CDR3 DNA reads TGTGCCATCAGGGGGACAGGGGACTCCTACGAGCAGTACTTC. It codes for CAIRGTGDSYEQYF.

This clonotype came up many times. V gene TRBV27 combines with J gene TRBJ2-1; D is possibly TRBD2 (6 bases). The length of the CDR3 is 14 residues. V was pared by 6 bases and J by 6 bases, with 15 bases between. CDR1 MNHEY and CDR2 SMNVEV come from the germline V gene (reference sequence). The CDR3 DNA sequence: TGTGCCAGCAGACCAAGACTAGTGCTCAATGAGCAGTTCTTC. Protein product: CASRPRLVLNEQFF.

This clonotype has only a few counts. The J gene is TRBJ1-1, the V gene TRBV29-1, with D hard to call. Trimming removed 0 bases at V and 6 bases at J, with 14 bases between. This CDR3 is built from 14 residues. CDR1 SQVTM and CDR2 ANQGSEA come from the germline V gene. The CDR3 DNA reads as TGCAGCGTTGAAGATCTTTATCCCGGGGCTGAAGCTTTCTTT. Amino acids: CSVEDLYPGAEAFF.

The genes are TRBV10-3 and TRBJ2-7; D may be TRBD1 (5 bases). Germline V CDR1 and CDR2: ENHRY, SYGVKD. The V and J ends lost 6 bases and 3 bases respectively, with 9 bases between them. This CDR3 has 12 residues. The CDR3 sequence: CAIRTANYEQYF. Written as DNA, the CDR3 is TGTGCCATCAGGACAGCGAACTACGAGCAGTACTTC.

This clonotype was recorded many times. V is TRBV12-3 or TRBV12-4 and J is TRBJ2-7; TRBD2 matches 9 bases. The CDR3 loop spans 16 amino acids. With 6 bases clipped from V and 1 base from J, the junction kept 10 bases outside the gene matches. CDR3 protein: CASSDTASGKSYEQYF. The CDR3 DNA sequence: TGTGCCAGCAGCGACACGGCTAGCGGGAAATCCTACGAGCAGTACTTC.

The rearrangement links TRBV20-1 to TRBJ2-7; 12 bases agree with TRBD2. Germline values: CDR1 DFQATT, CDR2 SNEGSKA (reference sequence). The CDR3 consists of 13 residues. J was trimmed by 3 bases and V by 6 bases; bases with no gene match: 3. CDR3 DNA: TGCAGTGCGGCGACTAGCGGGAGCTACGAGCAGTACTTC. Its protein is CSAATSGSYEQYF.